This T cell receptor beta chain was captured in a study of T cells in localized non-small cell lung cancer. Findings and caveats of the study: Investigators sequenced only a single tumor region, leaving heterogeneity possible.

The protocol was immunoSEQ multiplex PCR, while the TCRdb copy is restricted to in-frame clones and leaves out a portion. There are about 37,000 clones in the sample; 75% to 95% occur only once, and about 11% lies in the top ten. Remarks on this clone: Its matching antigen is unknown.

The sample in question was peripheral blood mononuclear cells, obtained before any cancer treatment. The TCR comes from a female donor at least 60 years old with stage II lung adenocarcinoma.

The CDR3 reads CASSGRGVPEAFF. CDR3 in DNA: TGTGCCAGCAGTGGCAGGGGTGTCCCTGAAGCTTTCTTT. V and J are TRBV2 and TRBJ1-1; possibly TRBD1 for D (6 bases). Germline CDR1 and CDR2: SNHLY and FYNNEI. This CDR3 is built from 13 residues. V was clipped by 4 bases and J by 6 bases, with 12 bases between them.